The clone carrying this TCR beta chain was observed a handful of times. The data originate from a study of blood T cell repertoires in COVID-19. This table comes from immunoSEQ multiplex PCR, and its TCRdb copy is limited to in-frame clones, with some not included. Of 100,000 or so clones detected, roughly 88% appear once; the ten largest clones hold around 6%. The sequence was collected from a woman aged 60 to 75 with acute or convalescent COVID-19. Sequencing used peripheral blood.

Here the CDR3 DNA reads TGTGCCAGCACCCAGGGCCTTGATAATTCACCCCTCCACTTT. Translation gives CASTQGLDNSPLHF. The rearrangement links TRBV6-6 to TRBJ1-6; tentatively, D is TRBD1 (5 bases). The germline V gene has CDR1 MNHNY and CDR2 SVGAGI (reference sequence). CDR3 length equals 14 residues. Trimming took off 7 bases at V and 5 bases at J, with 12 bases between the two ends.